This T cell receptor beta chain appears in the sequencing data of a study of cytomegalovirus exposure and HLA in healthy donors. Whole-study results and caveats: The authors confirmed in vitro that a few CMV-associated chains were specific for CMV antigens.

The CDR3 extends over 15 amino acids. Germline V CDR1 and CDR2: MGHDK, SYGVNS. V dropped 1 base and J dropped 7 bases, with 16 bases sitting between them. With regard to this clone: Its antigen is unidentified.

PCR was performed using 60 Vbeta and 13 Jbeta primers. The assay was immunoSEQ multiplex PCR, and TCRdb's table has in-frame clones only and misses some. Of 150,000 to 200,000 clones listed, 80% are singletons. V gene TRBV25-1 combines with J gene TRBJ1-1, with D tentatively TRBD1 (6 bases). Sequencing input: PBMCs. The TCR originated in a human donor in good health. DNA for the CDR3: TGTGCCAGCAGTGAATTCAGTCGGGGGGCAATTGAAGCTTTCTTT. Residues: CASSEFSRGAIEAFF.